The 20 T cell receptor beta chains below all came from one sample that was sequenced in a study of somatic mutations in cytotoxic T cells in rheumatoid arthritis. Some clones are missing from TCRdb's copy, which holds only in-frame ones; the method was immunoSEQ multiplex PCR. The sample consists of some 18,000 clones, approximately 78% of them appearing once. Sequenced material: CD8+ T cells sorted from blood. The receptor set was obtained from an adult with rheumatoid arthritis.

The genes are TRBV30 and TRBJ2-1; 10 bases are shared with TRBD2. The germline V gene has CDR1 GTSNPN and CDR2 SVGIG (reference sequence). J was trimmed by 4 bases and V by 3 bases; bases with no gene match: 9. The CDR3 totals 16 residues. As DNA, the CDR3 is TGTGCCTGGAGAGTTCCGGGACTAGCGCTGTACAATGAGCAGTTCTTC. Protein: CAWRVPGLALYNEQFF.

The rearrangement links TRBV27 to TRBJ2-1; 7 positions agree with TRBD2. This CDR3 comprises 15 residues. J was trimmed by 0 bases and V by 5 bases; bases with no gene match: 4. The germline CDR1 and CDR2 sequences are MNHEY and SMNVEV (reference sequence). Here the CDR3 DNA reads TGTGCCAGCAGTGACGGGGGGTTCTCCTACAATGAGCAGTTCTTC. The encoded protein is CASSDGGFSYNEQFF.

Relative to its sample, this clone is medium-sized. This rearrangement joins TRBV7-8 to TRBJ1-5, with a possible D match to TRBD1 (5 bases). This CDR3 region has 15 residues. Trimming removed 2 bases from V and 2 bases from J, with 10 bases in between. CDR1 is SGHVS, CDR2 FQNEAQ, per germline. In DNA form, the CDR3 reads TGTGCCAGCAGCTTACAGGGAGGGGGCAATCAGCCCCAGCATTTT. Its translation: CASSLQGGGNQPQHF.

The genes are TRBV7-9 and TRBJ1-5; D is unclear. CDR3 size: 14 residues. Germline-derived CDR1 and CDR2 are SEHNR and FQNEAQ (reference sequence). V was pared by 1 base and J by 7 bases, with 11 bases between. CDR3 DNA: TGTGCCAGCAGCTTAGGCCGGTCGGGGCAGCCCCAGCATTTT. Translated, it gives CASSLGRSGQPQHF.

This chain connects TRBV6-5 to TRBJ1-1, with D possibly matching TRBD1 (6 bases). V was cut by 2 bases and J by 0 bases, with 7 bases left in between. The CDR3 is 14 amino acids. CDR1 is MNHEY, CDR2 SVGAGI, per germline. The chain's CDR3 is CASSYRGLNTEAFF. The DNA for the CDR3 is TGTGCCAGCAGTTACAGGGGGTTGAACACTGAAGCTTTCTTT.

The V call is TRBV7-8, the J call TRBJ1-3; tentatively, D is TRBD1 (5 bases). The germline V gene has CDR1 SGHVS and CDR2 FQNEAQ. The CDR3 is 16 amino acids. V was pared by 5 bases and J by 2 bases, with 16 bases between. CDR3 coding DNA: TGTGCCAGCAGCCCCGAGGTCGGGGCCGCTGGAAACACCATATATTTT. Protein sequence: CASSPEVGAAGNTIYF.

V usage is TRBV4-3 and J usage is TRBJ2-4; possible D gene TRBD1, 6 bases. Trimming removed 6 bases from V and 1 base from J, with 19 bases in between. Per germline, CDR1 LGHNA and CDR2 YSLEER. This CDR3 is 17 amino acids long. The CDR3 DNA follows: TGCGCCAGCAGTCTTGACAGGTCTCTTGGGGCCAAAAACATTCAGTACTTC. It translates to CASSLDRSLGAKNIQYF.

V usage is TRBV4-1 and J usage is TRBJ2-5; the match to TRBD1 covers 7 bases. Judging by the DNA end, TRBJ2-7 fits better; the J call may be wrong. From germline, CDR1 is MGHRA and CDR2 YSYEKL. CDR3 size: 16 residues. Here the CDR3 DNA reads TGCGCCAGCAGCCAGCTACCGGGACAGTACTCCTACGAGCAGTACTTC. Translated, it gives CASSQLPGQYSYEQYF.

The chain combines TRBV19 with TRBJ2-3; D may match TRBD1 or TRBD2 (5 bases each). Per the germline V gene, CDR1 is LNHDA and CDR2 is SQIVND (reference sequence). The CDR3 sequence is 17 residues long. V lost 2 bases to trimming and J lost 2 bases, with 17 bases between them. CDR3 sequence: CASSILGDGAHTDTQYF. CDR3 bases: TGTGCCAGTAGTATATTGGGGGACGGAGCACACACAGATACGCAGTATTTT.

This clone was seen only a few times. The chain uses TRBV10-3 and TRBJ2-7; D ambiguous. This CDR3 has 12 amino acids. Germline CDR1 and CDR2: ENHRY and SYGVKD. V gave up 0 bases and J gave up 6 bases, with 6 bases separating them. Here the CDR3 DNA reads TGTGCCATCAGTGAGTCAACCCCCGAGCAGTACTTC. Translation: CAISESTPEQYF.

The chain employs TRBV27 and TRBJ2-1; D remains unclear. From germline, CDR1 is MNHEY and CDR2 SMNVEV (reference sequence). V was cut by 8 bases and J by 7 bases, with 12 bases left in between. The CDR3 consists of 12 residues. The CDR3 here is CASWSSGNEQFF. The CDR3 DNA is TGTGCCAGCTGGAGCAGTGGAAATGAGCAGTTCTTC.

This clone showed up just once. This CDR3 is CASRGTSGLEQYF. The DNA for the CDR3 is TGTGCCAGCAGGGGGACTAGCGGGCTCGAGCAGTACTTC. The chain uses TRBV6-5 and TRBJ2-7, with 12 bases that match TRBD2. Per the germline V gene, CDR1 is MNHEY and CDR2 is SVGAGI. The CDR3 extends over 13 amino acids. V shed 6 bases and J 6 bases; nucleotides not matched to a gene: 3.

V is TRBV13 and J is TRBJ2-7; D possibly uses TRBD1 or TRBD2 (5 bases each). Germline CDR1 PRHDT, CDR2 FYEKMQ (reference sequence). The CDR3 runs 13 residues. V was clipped by 3 bases and J by 6 bases, with 12 bases between them. CDR3 residues: CASSFGASSEQYF. The CDR3 DNA sequence: TGTGCCAGCAGCTTCGGGGCCTCTAGCGAGCAGTACTTC.

This clone is labeled as medium-sized. The V call is TRBV9, the J call TRBJ1-1, with D possibly being TRBD1 (5 bases). Germline V CDR1 and CDR2: SGDLS, YYNGEE. The CDR3 is made up of 12 amino acids. Trimming shortened V by 2 bases and J by 3 bases, and 5 bases separated the two germline ends. CDR3 region: CASSVGDTEAFF. The CDR3 DNA reads as TGTGCCAGCAGCGTGGGGGACACTGAAGCTTTCTTT.

The genes are TRBV4-2 and TRBJ1-4; possible D gene TRBD1, 5 bases. Germline V gives CDR1 LGHNA, CDR2 YNFKEQ. V dropped 5 bases and J dropped 3 bases, with 16 bases sitting between them. This CDR3 has 16 amino acids. CDR3 nucleotides: TGTGCCAGCAGCACACAGGTTGGCGGGGCTAATGAAAAACTGTTTTTT. Its translation is CASSTQVGGANEKLFF.

The gene calls are TRBV4-3 and TRBJ2-1; maybe TRBD2 (6 bases). In germline, CDR1 is LGHNA, CDR2 YSLEER. The CDR3 extends over 17 amino acids. Trimming took 1 base from V and 9 from J, leaving 22 bases between them. The CDR3 is CASSQGTYPGVTGEQFF. The DNA of the CDR3 is TGCGCCAGCAGCCAAGGAACCTACCCGGGAGTTACGGGTGAGCAGTTCTTC.

The chain employs TRBV9 and TRBJ2-7; tentatively, D is TRBD1 (6 bases). Germline V CDR1 and CDR2: SGDLS, YYNGEE. Trimming removed 0 bases from V and 4 bases from J, with 11 bases in between. The CDR3 runs to 14 residues. CDR3 nucleotide sequence: TGTGCCAGCAGCGTAGTGGCAGGGGATTACGAGCAGTACTTC. Translation: CASSVVAGDYEQYF.

A word on this clone: Other nucleotide sequences in the sample specify the same CDR3. The rearrangement links TRBV7-3 to TRBJ2-1, with 7 positions matching TRBD2. The CDR3 runs to 14 residues. Germline V gene data show CDR1 as SGHTA and CDR2 as FQGTGA. The ends lost 2 bases at V and 4 bases at J; junction bases unmatched: 2. The CDR3 nucleotides read TGTGCCAGCAGCTTAGGCGGGGGTTACAATGAGCAGTTCTTC. Its translation is CASSLGGGYNEQFF.

The chain joins TRBV11-1 to TRBJ1-6; D is unclear. The CDR3 covers 13 residues. Germline values: CDR1 SGHAT, CDR2 FQDESV (reference sequence). Trimming took off 0 bases at V and 7 bases at J, with 4 bases between the two ends. The CDR3: CASSLAGNSPLHF. For the CDR3, the DNA is TGTGCCAGCAGCTTAGCGGGGAATTCACCCCTCCACTTT.

The chain employs TRBV4-3 and TRBJ2-1; 7 bases are shared with TRBD2. There are 17 residues in the CDR3. The germline CDR1 and CDR2 sequences are LGHNA and YSLEER. Losses at the gene ends were 0 bases for V and 2 bases for J; bases not matched to a gene: 7. The CDR3 sequence: CASSQDAGGRPYNEQFF. The CDR3 DNA is TGCGCCAGCAGCCAAGATGCGGGCGGGAGACCCTACAATGAGCAGTTCTTC.